This T cell receptor beta chain was profiled in a study of breast tumors, draining lymph nodes, adjacent tissues. This clonotype occurred once. Its target is not known. Study outcomes and limitations: Luminal-like breast cancer showed significantly higher tumor–nontumor repertoire similarity than basal-like. The data were judged consistent with most tumor T cells coming from lymph node and expanding in tumor. Compared with lymph nodes, tumors were less diverse; compared with nontumor tissue, more.

TCRdb analysed the multiplex PCR reads with MiXCR anew, one entry per CDR3 protein. Of approximately 20,000 distinct CDR3 sequences detected, about 50% appear once; the ten largest clones hold roughly 8%. The CDR3 has 13 amino acids. Germline V gives CDR1 SGHNT, CDR2 YYREEE (reference sequence). Deletions cut 0 bases from V and 4 bases from J, with 8 bases between. The sample was breast tumor tissue. This rearrangement joins TRBV5-4 to TRBJ2-7; D not resolved. The clonotype originates from a female donor with breast cancer. Some clones in this sample may be carry-over from other donors' samples. The CDR3 bases are TGTGCCAGCAGCTTGGCCCCCTTTTACGAGCAGTACTTC. It codes for CASSLAPFYEQYF.